The 20 T cell receptor beta chains below come from one sample, sequenced in a study of shared clonotypes between healthy human individuals. Libraries were prepared by immunoSEQ multiplex PCR; TCRdb keeps only in-frame clonotypes and omits some of them. Of around 1,900,000 clones in the sample, just over 90% were seen once. As defined, naive CD8 cells were CD45RO-negative and positively selected for CCR7, with terminally differentiated effector memory CD45RA+ cells excluded. The material sequenced was naive CD8+ T cells from PBMCs. The receptor source for this set is a man aged 18 to 29 in good health. Some clones in this sample may be carry-over from other donors' samples.

This clone was picked up one time. This sequence joins TRBV6-5 and TRBJ2-7; TRBD1 is a possible D gene (6 bases). V was trimmed by 5 bases and J by 4 bases, leaving 15 bases between them. CDR1 and CDR2 from the germline V gene are MNHEY and SVGAGI. The CDR3 loop spans 14 amino acids. CDR3 bases: TGTGCCAGCAGTAACAGGGAAAGGGGTTACGAGCAGTACTTC. Protein product: CASSNRERGYEQYF.

As for this clone: A read error may produce the germline difference seen at one junction end. The CDR3 protein is CASSESGTASNEQYF. CDR3 sequence (DNA): TGTGCCAGCAGTGAATCGGGGACAGCCTCCAACGAGCAGTACTTC. The chain joins TRBV6-1 to TRBJ2-7; 7 bases fit TRBD1. This CDR3 spans 15 amino acids. Germline CDR1 reads MNHNS; CDR2 reads SASEGT.

The chain carries TRBV9 and TRBJ1-4; TRBD1 is a possible D gene (6 bases). The CDR3 consists of 16 residues. Per the germline V gene, CDR1 is SGDLS and CDR2 is YYNGEE. Trimming shortened V by 4 bases and J by 2 bases, and 15 bases separated the two germline ends. CDR3 in amino acids: CASSPAGAPTNEKLFF. DNA for the CDR3: TGTGCCAGCAGCCCCGCAGGGGCGCCCACTAATGAAAAACTGTTTTTT. The full variable domain, with the rest looked up from reference TRBV9 and TRBJ1-4, is DSGVTQTPKHLITATGQRVTLRCSPRSGDLSVYWYQQSLDQGLQFLIQYYNGEERAKGNILERFSAQQFPDLHSELNLSSLELGDSALYFCASSPAGAPTNEKLFFGSGTQLSVL.

The rearrangement uses TRBV6-1 and TRBJ2-3; D might be TRBD2 (6 bases). Trimming cost V 4 bases and J 1 base, with 15 bases left between them. Germline V gene sequence: CDR1 MNHNS, CDR2 SASEGT. This CDR3 comprises 16 residues. CDR3 sequence: CASSGRAGGGTDTQYF. As DNA, the CDR3 is TGTGCCAGCAGTGGCCGGGCAGGCGGGGGCACAGATACGCAGTATTTT.

A note on this clone: Other DNA variants within this sample encode the same CDR3. This chain joins TRBV7-9 and TRBJ2-1; D perhaps matches TRBD1 (6 bases). The CDR3 loop spans 14 amino acids. Trimming left V 1 base short and J 7 bases short, with 11 bases between. CDR1 and CDR2 from the germline V gene are SEHNR and FQNEAQ (reference sequence). CDR3 in DNA: TGTGCCAGCAGCTTAGTTAGGGGGTATAATGAGCAGTTCTTC. Translating it yields CASSLVRGYNEQFF.

The rearrangement joins TRBV6-1 to TRBJ1-1; 10 bases line up with TRBD1. Trimming at V came to 6 bases and at J to 4 bases, leaving 2 bases not matched to a gene. The CDR3 length is 13 residues. Per germline, CDR1 MNHNS and CDR2 SASEGT. The CDR3 is CASSGTGVTEAFF. In DNA, the CDR3 is TGTGCCAGCAGCGGGACAGGGGTCACTGAAGCTTTCTTT.

The chain carries TRBV10-2 and TRBJ1-4, with D maybe TRBD1 (5 bases). Germline V gene lookup returns CDR1 WSHSY and CDR2 SAAADI. This CDR3 contains 13 residues. Trimming left V 8 bases short and J 7 bases short, with 14 bases between. CDR3 protein: CASSQGIREKLFF. The DNA of the CDR3 is TGCGCCAGCTCCCAGGGTATCCGTGAAAAACTGTTTTTT.

The rearrangement joins TRBV7-6 to TRBJ2-2; D might be TRBD1 or TRBD2, each matching 5 bases. V gave up 4 bases and J gave up 4 bases, with 16 bases separating them. This CDR3 spans 16 amino acids. The V gene's germline CDR1 is SGHVS and CDR2 FNYEAQ. The CDR3: CASSWTLGEGTGELFF. The CDR3 nucleotides are TGTGCCAGCAGCTGGACTTTGGGGGAAGGCACCGGGGAGCTGTTTTTT. Filled out from reference TRBV7-6 and TRBJ2-2, the complete variable domain reads GAGVSQSPRYKVTKRGQDVALRCDPISGHVSLYWYRQALGQGPEFLTYFNYEAQQDKSGLPNDRFSAERPEGSISTLTIQRTEQRDSAMYRCASSWTLGEGTGELFFGEGSRLTVL.

The chain is built from TRBV13 and TRBJ2-2; TRBD1 matches 7 bases. The CDR3 is 15 amino acids. V lost 3 bases, J lost 3 bases, and 4 bases stayed unmatched. Germline V gives CDR1 PRHDT, CDR2 FYEKMQ (reference sequence). The chain's CDR3 is CASSFKGAYTGELFF. CDR3 DNA sequence: TGTGCCAGCAGCTTCAAGGGGGCCTACACCGGGGAGCTGTTTTTT.

Notes on this clone: The sample holds other DNA sequences that translate to the same CDR3. The rearrangement links TRBV28 to TRBJ2-1, with TRBD2 matching over 15 bases. Germline V CDR1 and CDR2: MDHEN, SYDVKM. V lost 5 bases to trimming and J lost 4 bases; unmatched junction nucleotides: 3. CDR3 length: 16 residues. The CDR3 sequence is CASSPGLAGGYNEQFF. The CDR3 DNA sequence: TGTGCCAGCAGTCCCGGACTAGCGGGAGGGTACAATGAGCAGTTCTTC.

The gene calls are TRBV4-2 and TRBJ2-7; 10 bases fit TRBD1. This CDR3 spans 17 amino acids. Trimming took 6 bases from V and 1 from J; bases not matched to a gene: 12. Germline lookup yields CDR1 LGHNA and CDR2 YNFKEQ. The CDR3 reads CASSLYSSGQGSYEQYF. The DNA for the CDR3 is TGTGCCAGCAGTCTTTATTCCTCGGGACAGGGGTCCTACGAGCAGTACTTC.

V usage is TRBV6-5 and J usage is TRBJ2-7; D is undetermined. Germline CDR1 and CDR2: MNHEY and SVGAGI. The V and J ends lost 0 bases and 0 bases respectively, with 9 bases between them. The CDR3 has 15 residues. CDR3 region: CASSYSGVTSYEQYF. Written as DNA, the CDR3 is TGTGCCAGCAGTTACTCGGGCGTGACCTCCTACGAGCAGTACTTC.

The CDR3 spells CASSQPRGLTEAFF. CDR3 bases: TGTGCCAGCAGTCAGCCGAGGGGCCTCACTGAAGCTTTCTTT. V is TRBV5-4 and J is TRBJ1-1; D is perhaps TRBD1 (5 bases). The CDR3 is 14 residues long. Germline CDR1 is SGHNT and CDR2 is YYREEE (reference sequence). Between the trimmed V and J ends, which lost 5 bases and 4 bases, there was a span of 15 bases.

The V call is TRBV28, the J call TRBJ2-3; no definite D call. The ends were cut back, 10 bases at V and 3 bases at J, with 23 bases in the middle. The CDR3 runs 16 residues. Germline V gene data show CDR1 as MDHEN and CDR2 as SYDVKM. CDR3 sequence reads: CATLPTVGSRTDTQYF. CDR3 coding DNA: TGTGCCACCCTCCCGACTGTTGGGTCCCGGACAGATACGCAGTATTTT.

This chain links TRBV29-1 with TRBJ1-1; 10 positions match TRBD1. The CDR3 loop spans 13 amino acids. Germline CDR1 is SQVTM and CDR2 is ANQGSEA. The V and J ends lost 7 bases and 1 base, in that order; junction bases with no gene match: 3. The CDR3 loop reads CSAGTGENTEAFF. For the CDR3, the DNA is TGCAGCGCTGGGACAGGGGAGAACACTGAAGCTTTCTTT.

The genes are TRBV5-6 and TRBJ2-7; D is unresolved. The germline V gene has CDR1 SGHDT and CDR2 YYEEEE. CDR3 length: 13 residues. Trimming stripped 1 base from V and 1 base from J, with 6 bases between. CDR3 region: CASSLWESYEQYF. Here the CDR3 DNA reads TGTGCCAGCAGCTTGTGGGAATCCTACGAGCAGTACTTC.

The rearrangement joins TRBV4-2 to TRBJ2-7; TRBD1 agrees at 7 bases. The CDR3 runs to 16 residues. Germline lookup yields CDR1 LGHNA and CDR2 YNFKEQ. V gave up 3 bases and J gave up 3 bases; unmatched junction bases: 11. CDR3: CASSQTPGTADYEQYF. The CDR3 DNA is TGTGCCAGCAGCCAGACACCCGGGACAGCTGACTACGAGCAGTACTTC.

The rearrangement uses TRBV15 and TRBJ2-7, with 8 bases fitting TRBD1. Germline CDR1 and CDR2: LNHNV and YYDKDF (reference sequence). V was pared by 6 bases and J by 6 bases, with 7 bases of the junction left unmatched. The CDR3 spans 13 residues. As DNA, the CDR3 is TGTGCCACCAGGGACAGGGTCCGTATCGAGCAGTACTTC. Translated: CATRDRVRIEQYF.

Turning to this clone: This same CDR3 is encoded by further DNA sequences in the sample. V is TRBV27 and J is TRBJ2-7; D unclear. The V gene lost 2 bases and the J gene lost 3 bases, with 8 bases spanning the gap. The CDR3 totals 13 residues. Germline V lookup: CDR1 MNHEY, CDR2 SMNVEV (reference sequence). CDR3: CASSLRSYYEQYF. DNA for the CDR3: TGTGCCAGCAGTTTACGCAGCTACTACGAGCAGTACTTC.

The chain recombines TRBV30 with TRBJ2-3; D uncertain. Germline V lookup: CDR1 GTSNPN, CDR2 SVGIG (reference sequence). V gave up 0 bases and J gave up 2 bases, with 24 bases separating them. The CDR3 runs 19 residues. Here the CDR3 reads CAWSVSVSAHRLFTDTQYF. CDR3 nucleotide sequence: TGTGCCTGGAGTGTTTCTGTCAGCGCACATCGACTTTTCACAGATACGCAGTATTTT.